Listed below are T cell receptor beta chains from one sample, sequenced in a study of CD8 T cells in ankylosing spondylitis. TCRdb independently ran MiXCR on the 5' RACE reads; one entry per CDR3 protein. The sample records roughly 240,000 distinct CDR3 sequences, approximately 30% being singletons. The sequenced material came from blood, either unsorted or a sorted T cell fraction (not recorded which). All receptors derive from a male donor with ankylosing spondylitis or in good health (not recorded which). Both conserved end residues are part of each CDR3. Each record gives: D gene, clone size, V gene, J gene, CDR3 DNA, CDR3 protein. D genes are given only for firm matches. Size tells how often a clone was seen (once, few, many) or the class of an expanded clone, and some rows leave it out.

.	.	TRBV5-1	TRBJ2-7	TGCGCCAGCAGCTTGGATTGGCAGGACGAGCAGTACTTC	CASSLDWQDEQYF
.	.	TRBV24-1	TRBJ2-1	TGTGCCGCCCAGGCTACCTCCTACAATGAGCAGTTCTTC	CAAQATSYNEQFF
.	.	TRBV12-3/TRBV12-4	TRBJ1-1	TGTGCCAGCAGTTCCCTCCCCCCAAGTACAGGGATAACTTTCTTT	CASSSLPPSTGITFF
.	.	TRBV12-3/TRBV12-4	TRBJ2-2	TGTGCCAGCAGTTTTCGGCAGGATAACACCGGGGAGCTGTTTTTT	CASSFRQDNTGELFF
TRBD2	.	TRBV20-1	TRBJ2-7	TGCAGTGCCATGAGGCGGGGGAGCTCCTACGAGCAGTACTTC	CSAMRRGSSYEQYF
.	few	TRBV10-3	TRBJ2-7	TGTGCCATCAGTGGTGGATACGAGCAGTACTTC	CAISGGYEQYF
.	few	TRBV10-3	TRBJ1-1	TGTGCCATCAGTCTCCCAGGAGATGAAGTTGAAGCTTTCTTT	CAISLPGDEVEAFF
.	.	TRBV5-5	TRBJ1-4	TGTGCCAGCAATTGGGGAGGAACTAATGAAAAACTGTTTTTT	CASNWGGTNEKLFF
.	few	TRBV29-1	TRBJ2-5	TGCAGCGTTGAATCGGGAGACGAGACCCAGTACTTC	CSVESGDETQYF
.	.	TRBV20-1	TRBJ2-1	TGCAGTGCTCCACCGGGAAGTTCCTACAATGAGCAGTTCTTC	CSAPPGSSYNEQFF
TRBD1	few	TRBV20-1	TRBJ1-6	TGCAGTGCTAGAGATTCGGGACAGGGGGGGAAGTCACCCCTCCACTTT	CSARDSGQGGKSPLHF
.	.	TRBV10-3	TRBJ2-1	TGTGCCATCAGTGGAGGGGGGTCGCAGTTCTTC	CAISGGGSQFF
.	.	TRBV15	TRBJ2-6	TGTGCCACCAGCAGAGATTTAGGGGCCAACGTCCTGACTTTC	CATSRDLGANVLTF
.	.	TRBV6-1	TRBJ2-7	TGTGCCAGCAGCCGGGACCGGCGCTACGAGCAGTACTTC	CASSRDRRYEQYF
.	few	TRBV7-8	TRBJ2-1	TGTGCCAGCAGCTTATTTACCCATGAGCAGTTCTTC	CASSLFTHEQFF
.	few	TRBV29-1	TRBJ1-1	TGCAGCGTTGAAGAGGGGGATGGCACTGAAGCTTTCTTT	CSVEEGDGTEAFF
.	.	TRBV12-3/TRBV12-4	TRBJ1-2	TGTGCCAGCGGGACGTCCAGGGGCTATGGCTACACCTTC	CASGTSRGYGYTF
.	once	TRBV9	TRBJ2-4	TGTGCCAGCAGCGTAGGGGGGAGTCACAAAAACATTCAGTACTTC	CASSVGGSHKNIQYF
.	.	TRBV18	TRBJ1-1	TGTGCCAGCTCGGGGGGCGTGAACACTGAAGCTTTCTTT	CASSGGVNTEAFF
.	many	TRBV20-1	TRBJ1-1	TGCAGACTCCACGGGCCAATGAACACTGAAGCTTTCTTT	CRLHGPMNTEAFF
TRBD1	.	TRBV10-3	TRBJ1-4	TGTGCCATCAGTGACACTAGGGACAGGGATGAAAAACTGTTTTTT	CAISDTRDRDEKLFF
.	few	TRBV27	TRBJ2-7	TGTGCCAGCAGTTATGAGGGCACGGGCCCATACGAGCAGTACTTC	CASSYEGTGPYEQYF
.	.	TRBV5-6	TRBJ2-5	TGTGCCAGCAGCTTGTCCCCTGCTGGTGGGGGCCAAGAGACCCAGTACTTC	CASSLSPAGGGQETQYF
.	.	TRBV25-1	TRBJ1-2	TGTGCCAGCAGTTGGGGGGCAGGGTCCTCCGGCTACACCTTC	CASSWGAGSSGYTF
.	few	TRBV29-1	TRBJ2-1	TGCAGCGCGAGGGGTGGAAGGGACAATGAGCAGTTCTTC	CSARGGRDNEQFF
.	few	TRBV5-1	TRBJ2-5	TGCGCCAGCAGCCCGACCGGACAGTTAGGAGAGACCCAGTACTTC	CASSPTGQLGETQYF
.	few	TRBV20-1	TRBJ1-2	TGCAGTGCTAGCCTCGCAACGGAGGGGTCGGGTGGCTACACCTTC	CSASLATEGSGGYTF
.	few	TRBV15	TRBJ1-3	TGTGCCACCAGCAGAGCGCCGACCACAGACTCTGGAAACACCATATATTTT	CATSRAPTTDSGNTIYF
.	.	TRBV12-3/TRBV12-4	TRBJ2-5	TGTGCCAGCAAACGTTCGGACCAAGAGACCCAGTACTTC	CASKRSDQETQYF
TRBD2	.	TRBV12-3/TRBV12-4	TRBJ2-3	TGTGCCAGCAGCCCCGGACTAGCTAGCACAGATACGCAGTATTTT	CASSPGLASTDTQYF
.	few	TRBV12-3/TRBV12-4	TRBJ1-5	TGTGCCAGCAAGCGATCGGGGGGGAATCAGCCCCAGCATTTT	CASKRSGGNQPQHF
.	.	TRBV7-9	TRBJ1-1	TGTGCCAGCAGCTTGGGACAAGTAGGCACTGAAGCTTTCTTT	CASSLGQVGTEAFF
.	many	TRBV12-3/TRBV12-4	TRBJ2-1	TGTGCCAGCAGTTTTGGTGGATACAATGAGCAGTTCTTC	CASSFGGYNEQFF
.	.	TRBV12-5	TRBJ2-3	TGTGCTAGTGGGGACGATTGGGGAGATACGCAGTATTTT	CASGDDWGDTQYF
TRBD2	.	TRBV10-3	TRBJ2-3	TGTGCCATCAGTGGGGGACTAGCGGGGGCAGGGGATACGCAGTATTTT	CAISGGLAGAGDTQYF
.	.	TRBV9	TRBJ2-7	TGTGCCAGCAGCTCCCTAGACTCCTACGAGCAGTACTTC	CASSSLDSYEQYF
.	.	TRBV27	TRBJ2-7	TGTGCCAGCAGTTTAGATGGCGACCGTTACGAGCAGTACTTC	CASSLDGDRYEQYF
TRBD1	few	TRBV6-5	TRBJ2-7	TGTGCCAGCAGTTACGGGACAGGGGGCCATGAGCAGTACTTC	CASSYGTGGHEQYF
.	few	TRBV11-2	TRBJ2-3	TGTGCCAGCAGCTTAGTAGCCCCGGGGGAGCTACTCACAGATACGCAGTATTTT	CASSLVAPGELLTDTQYF
.	.	TRBV6-4	TRBJ2-7	TGTGCCAGCAGTGACTCTGTACAGGGCGAGCAGTACTTC	CASSDSVQGEQYF
.	.	TRBV10-1	TRBJ2-1	TGCGCCAGCAGTGAGTCGATGGTTTCCAATGAGCAGTTCTTC	CASSESMVSNEQFF
.	.	TRBV6-5	TRBJ2-7	TGTGCCAGCAGTTACTCGAGGCCAGGGGAGGGCTACGAGCAGTACTTC	CASSYSRPGEGYEQYF
.	.	TRBV5-5	TRBJ1-1	TGTGCCAGCAGCTTGGATGCAGGGATGAGCACTGAAGCTTTCTTT	CASSLDAGMSTEAFF
.	.	TRBV6-2/TRBV6-3	TRBJ2-3	TGTGCCAGCAATCAGGAGGGATCTTATTATGCGCAGTATTTT	CASNQEGSYYAQYF